Below, 5 T cell receptor beta chains from the same sample are listed, as sequenced in a study of blood T cell repertoires in COVID-19. The table came from immunoSEQ multiplex PCR; TCRdb's copy has only in-frame clones and leaves some out. The sample consists of more than 60,000 clones, 85% of them appearing once. The sequenced sample was peripheral blood. The receptors shown here come from a human donor in a cohort sampled during active COVID-19.

This chain uses TRBV4-3 with TRBJ2-7; TRBD1 aligns across 8 bases. The CDR3 loop spans 15 amino acids. Trimming took 4 bases from V and 0 from J; bases not matched to a gene: 5. Per the germline V gene, CDR1 is LGHNA and CDR2 is YSLEER. The CDR3 DNA is TGCGCCAGCAGCCTGGATGGGACAGGCTCCTACGAGCAGTACTTC. It codes for CASSLDGTGSYEQYF.

The genes are TRBV7-2 and TRBJ1-4; 7 nucleotides agree with TRBD1. The CDR3 extends over 16 amino acids. Losses at the gene ends were 1 base for V and 7 bases for J; bases not matched to a gene: 9. Germline V lookup: CDR1 SGHTA, CDR2 FQGNSA. CDR3 region: CASSLVVTGQGEKLFF. CDR3 in DNA: TGTGCCAGCAGCTTAGTCGTGACAGGGCAAGGTGAAAAACTGTTTTTT.

This clone was seen only a few times. The genes are TRBV11-2 and TRBJ1-1; D call uncertain. The V gene's germline CDR1 is SGHAT and CDR2 FQNNGV. The V gene lost 4 bases and the J gene lost 1 base, with 7 bases spanning the gap. This CDR3 comprises 13 residues. The chain's CDR3 is CASSSSQNTEAFF. CDR3 DNA: TGTGCCAGCAGCTCGAGCCAGAACACTGAAGCTTTCTTT.

This clone was picked up one time. The genes are TRBV5-6 and TRBJ2-1, with 8 bases lining up with TRBD1. The germline CDR1 and CDR2 sequences are SGHDT and YYEEEE. The CDR3 sequence is 15 residues long. Germline trimming cut 4 bases from V and 7 bases from J; bases unmatched to any gene: 10. The CDR3 nucleotides are TGTGCCAGCAGCCATTCAGGGGGCAGTAGAAATGAGCAGTTCTTC. Translating it yields CASSHSGGSRNEQFF.

This clone was counted a single time. The rearrangement uses TRBV7-3 and TRBJ2-3; 8 bases match TRBD1. The ends lost 4 bases at V and 3 bases at J; junction bases unmatched: 3. CDR1 and CDR2 (germline): SGHTA, FQGTGA. The CDR3 totals 14 residues. CDR3 in amino acids: CASSSGQGTDTQYF. The CDR3 DNA reads TGTGCCAGCAGCTCCGGACAGGGTACAGATACGCAGTATTTT.